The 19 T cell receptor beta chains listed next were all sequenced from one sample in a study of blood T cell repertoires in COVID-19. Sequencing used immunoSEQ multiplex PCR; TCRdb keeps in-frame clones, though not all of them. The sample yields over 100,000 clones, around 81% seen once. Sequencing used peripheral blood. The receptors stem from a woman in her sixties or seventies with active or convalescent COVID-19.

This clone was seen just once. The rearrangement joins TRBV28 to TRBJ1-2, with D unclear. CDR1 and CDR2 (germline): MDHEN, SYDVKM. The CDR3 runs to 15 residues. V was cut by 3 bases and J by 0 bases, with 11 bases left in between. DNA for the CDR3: TGTGCCAGCAGTTTTCGCCACTTAGCTAACTATGGCTACACCTTC. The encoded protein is CASSFRHLANYGYTF.

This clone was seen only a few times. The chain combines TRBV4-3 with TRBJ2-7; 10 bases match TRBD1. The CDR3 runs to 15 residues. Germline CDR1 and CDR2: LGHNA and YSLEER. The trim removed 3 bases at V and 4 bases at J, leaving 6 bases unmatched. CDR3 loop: CASSQSWTGGYEQYF. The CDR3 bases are TGCGCCAGCAGCCAGTCATGGACAGGGGGGTACGAGCAGTACTTC.

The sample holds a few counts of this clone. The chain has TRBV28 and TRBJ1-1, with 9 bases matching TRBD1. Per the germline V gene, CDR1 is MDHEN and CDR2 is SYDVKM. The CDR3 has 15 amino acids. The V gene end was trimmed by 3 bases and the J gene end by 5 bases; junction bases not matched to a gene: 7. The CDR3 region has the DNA TGTGCCAGCAGTTTCGGGGACAGGGATCGAACTGAAGCTTTCTTT. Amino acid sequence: CASSFGDRDRTEAFF. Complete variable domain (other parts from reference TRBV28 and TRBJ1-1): DVKVTQSSRYLVKRTGEKVFLECVQDMDHENMFWYRQDPGLGLRLIYFSYDVKMKEKGDIPEGYSVSREKKERFSLILESASTNQTSMYLCASSFGDRDRTEAFFGQGTRLTVV.

CDR3: CASSLGTGYQETQYF. CDR3 sequence (DNA): TGTGCCAGCAGCTTAGGGACAGGGTATCAAGAGACCCAGTACTTC. The rearrangement links TRBV7-9 to TRBJ2-5; 8 bases are shared with TRBD1. The CDR3 extends over 15 amino acids. Germline V gene lookup returns CDR1 SEHNR and CDR2 FQNEAQ (reference sequence). J lost 2 bases, V lost 1 base, and 3 bases had no gene match. Variable domain in full (rest from reference TRBV7-9 and TRBJ2-5): DTGVSQNPRHKITKRGQNVTFRCDPISEHNRLYWYRQTLGQGPEFLTYFQNEAQLEKSRLLSDRFSAERPKGSFSTLEIQRTEQGDSAMYLCASSLGTGYQETQYFGPGTRLLVL.

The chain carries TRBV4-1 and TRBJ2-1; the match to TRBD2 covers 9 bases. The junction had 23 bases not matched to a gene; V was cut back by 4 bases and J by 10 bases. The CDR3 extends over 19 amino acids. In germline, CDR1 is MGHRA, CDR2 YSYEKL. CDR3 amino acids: CASSRDRGLIAGGRREQFF. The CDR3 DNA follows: TGCGCCAGCAGCCGGGATCGGGGCCTTATTGCGGGAGGGCGAAGGGAGCAGTTCTTC.

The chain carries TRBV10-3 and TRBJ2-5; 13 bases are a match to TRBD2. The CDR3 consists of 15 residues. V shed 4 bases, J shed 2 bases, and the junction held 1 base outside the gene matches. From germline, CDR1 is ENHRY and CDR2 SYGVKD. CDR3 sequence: CAISGTSGRQETQYF. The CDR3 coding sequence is TGTGCCATCAGTGGGACTAGCGGGAGACAAGAGACCCAGTACTTC.

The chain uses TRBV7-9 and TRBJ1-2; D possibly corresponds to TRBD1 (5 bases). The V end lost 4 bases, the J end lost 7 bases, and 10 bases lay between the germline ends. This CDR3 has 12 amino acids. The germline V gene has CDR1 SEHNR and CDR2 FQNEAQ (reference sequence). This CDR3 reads CASSSDSPGYTF. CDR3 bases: TGTGCCAGCAGCTCTGACAGCCCTGGCTACACCTTC. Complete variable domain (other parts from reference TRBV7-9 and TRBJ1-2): DTGVSQNPRHKITKRGQNVTFRCDPISEHNRLYWYRQTLGQGPEFLTYFQNEAQLEKSRLLSDRFSAERPKGSFSTLEIQRTEQGDSAMYLCASSSDSPGYTFGSGTRLTVV.

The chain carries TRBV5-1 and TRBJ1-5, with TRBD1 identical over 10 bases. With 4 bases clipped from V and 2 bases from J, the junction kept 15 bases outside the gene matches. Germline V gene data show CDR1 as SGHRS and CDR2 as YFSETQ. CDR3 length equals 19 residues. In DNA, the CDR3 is TGCGCCAGCAGCGTAAAGAGATCCGGGACAGGGGACCGCAATCAGCCCCAGCATTTT. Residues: CASSVKRSGTGDRNQPQHF.

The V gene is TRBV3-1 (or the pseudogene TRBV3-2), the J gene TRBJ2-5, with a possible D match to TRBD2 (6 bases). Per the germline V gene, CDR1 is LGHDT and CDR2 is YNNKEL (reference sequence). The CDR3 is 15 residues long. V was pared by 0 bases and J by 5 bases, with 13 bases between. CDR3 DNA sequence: TGTGCCAGCAGCCAAGATCAACTAGCTGGGGAGACCCAGTACTTC. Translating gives CASSQDQLAGETQYF.

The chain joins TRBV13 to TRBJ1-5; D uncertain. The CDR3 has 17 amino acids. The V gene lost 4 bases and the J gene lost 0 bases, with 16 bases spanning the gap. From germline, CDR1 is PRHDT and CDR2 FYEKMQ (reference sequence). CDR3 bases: TGTGCCAGCAGCTCCCGACGAAGCGGGTATAGCAATCAGCCCCAGCATTTT. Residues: CASSSRRSGYSNQPQHF.

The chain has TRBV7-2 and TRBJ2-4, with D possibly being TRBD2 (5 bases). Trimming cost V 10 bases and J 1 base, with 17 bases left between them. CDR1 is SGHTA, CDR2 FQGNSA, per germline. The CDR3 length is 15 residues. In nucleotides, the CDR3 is TGTGCCATCTCACGGGGTAGACTCGCCAAAAACATTCAGTACTTC. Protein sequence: CAISRGRLAKNIQYF.

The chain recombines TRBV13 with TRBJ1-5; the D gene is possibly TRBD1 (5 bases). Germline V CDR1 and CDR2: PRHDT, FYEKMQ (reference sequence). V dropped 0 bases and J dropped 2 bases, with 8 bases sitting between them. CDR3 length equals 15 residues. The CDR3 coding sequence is TGTGCCAGCAGCTTAGGAGGGGAAGGCAATCAGCCCCAGCATTTT. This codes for CASSLGGEGNQPQHF.

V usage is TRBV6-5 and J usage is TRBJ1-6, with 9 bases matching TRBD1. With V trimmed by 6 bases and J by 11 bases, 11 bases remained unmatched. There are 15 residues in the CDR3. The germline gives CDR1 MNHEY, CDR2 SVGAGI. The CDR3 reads CASSPDRGTSPPLHF. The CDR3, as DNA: TGTGCCAGCAGCCCCGACAGGGGGACGTCTCCACCCCTCCACTTT.

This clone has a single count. CDR3 bases: TGCGCCAGCAGCCAAGATTCCCGGCACAGCTATGAAGCTTTCTTT. It is translated as CASSQDSRHSYEAFF. The chain carries TRBV4-3 and TRBJ1-1; D gene uncertain. The germline CDR1 and CDR2 sequences are LGHNA and YSLEER. This CDR3 has 15 residues. Trimming shortened V by 0 bases and J by 7 bases, and 15 bases separated the two germline ends.

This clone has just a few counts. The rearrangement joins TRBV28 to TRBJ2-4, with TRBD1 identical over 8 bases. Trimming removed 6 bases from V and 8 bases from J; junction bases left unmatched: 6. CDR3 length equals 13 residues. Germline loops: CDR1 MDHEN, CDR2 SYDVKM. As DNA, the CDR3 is TGTGCCAGCAGGAAGACAGGGGTAGACATTCAGTACTTC. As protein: CASRKTGVDIQYF.

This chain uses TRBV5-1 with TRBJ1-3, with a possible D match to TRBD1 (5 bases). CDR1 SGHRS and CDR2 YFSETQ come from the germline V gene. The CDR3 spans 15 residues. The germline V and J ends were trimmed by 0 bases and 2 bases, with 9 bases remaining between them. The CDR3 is CASSLVSGTGNTIYF. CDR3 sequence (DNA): TGCGCCAGCAGCTTGGTTTCAGGGACTGGAAACACCATATATTTT.

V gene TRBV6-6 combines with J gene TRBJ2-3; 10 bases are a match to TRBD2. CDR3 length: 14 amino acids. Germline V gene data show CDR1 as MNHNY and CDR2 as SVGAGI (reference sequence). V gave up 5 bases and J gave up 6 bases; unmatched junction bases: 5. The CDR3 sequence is CASSQRGGMDTQYF. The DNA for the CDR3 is TGTGCCAGCAGTCAGCGGGGGGGAATGGATACGCAGTATTTT.

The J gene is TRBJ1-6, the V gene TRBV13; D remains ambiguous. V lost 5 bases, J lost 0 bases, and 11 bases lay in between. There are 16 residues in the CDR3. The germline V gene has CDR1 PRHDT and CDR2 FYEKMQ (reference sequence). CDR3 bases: TGTGCCAGCAGCCCGAGACTGAGCTCCTATAATTCACCCCTCCACTTT. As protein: CASSPRLSSYNSPLHF.

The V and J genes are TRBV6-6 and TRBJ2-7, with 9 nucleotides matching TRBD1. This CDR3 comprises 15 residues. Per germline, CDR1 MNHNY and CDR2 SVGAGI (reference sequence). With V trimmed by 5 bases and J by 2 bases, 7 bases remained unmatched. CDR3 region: CASSNPRDRAYEQYF. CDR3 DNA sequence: TGTGCCAGCAGTAACCCCCGGGACAGGGCCTACGAGCAGTACTTC.